The 6 T cell receptor beta chains in this list originate from one sample, sequenced in a study of T cell responses to AZD1222 COVID-19 vaccine. Assay used: immunoSEQ multiplex PCR; TCRdb lists only in-frame clones, some missing. Among some 200,000 clones, approximately 94% were seen once, and the ten largest hold approximately 1%. Sequencing was performed on peripheral blood, taken on day 0 of MenACWY control vaccination. These receptors were taken from an adult in good health.

V and J are TRBV7-6 and TRBJ2-2; D may be TRBD1 (5 bases). The CDR3 runs to 16 residues. From germline, CDR1 is SGHVS and CDR2 FNYEAQ. Trimming shortened V by 3 bases and J by 1 base, and 12 bases separated the two germline ends. The CDR3 sequence: CASSFLGQGNTGELFF. Written as DNA, the CDR3 is TGTGCCAGCAGCTTTCTGGGGCAGGGGAACACCGGGGAGCTGTTTTTT.

The chain is built from TRBV3-1 (or the pseudogene TRBV3-2) and TRBJ2-7, with D perhaps matching TRBD2 (6 bases). The CDR3 has 15 amino acids. V was clipped by 5 bases and J by 0 bases, with 14 bases between them. Per germline, CDR1 LGHDT and CDR2 YNNKEL (reference sequence). CDR3 amino acids: CASSSTPGLSYEQYF. Here the CDR3 DNA reads TGTGCCAGCAGCAGCACACCGGGACTCTCCTACGAGCAGTACTTC.

This chain uses TRBV5-1 with TRBJ1-1; D remains unclear. The germline CDR1 and CDR2 sequences are SGHRS and YFSETQ. The V end was cut by 2 bases, the J end by 4 bases, with 12 bases between. The CDR3 totals 14 residues. CDR3 sequence: CASSFGNRGTEAFF. The CDR3, as DNA: TGCGCCAGCAGCTTCGGCAACAGAGGCACTGAAGCTTTCTTT.

The chain is built from TRBV3-1 (or the pseudogene TRBV3-2) and TRBJ1-6; the D is unclear. The V and J ends lost 1 base and 2 bases respectively, with 9 bases between them. Germline CDR1 and CDR2: LGHDT and YNNKEL (reference sequence). The CDR3 has 16 amino acids. The CDR3 is CASSQARGAYNSPLHF. CDR3 nucleotide sequence: TGTGCCAGCAGCCAAGCGCGGGGTGCCTATAATTCACCCCTCCACTTT.

The chain joins TRBV5-1 to TRBJ2-1; TRBD1 agrees at 7 bases. The germline V gene encodes CDR1 SGHRS and CDR2 YFSETQ. This CDR3 region has 14 residues. V gave up 5 bases and J gave up 2 bases; unmatched junction bases: 4. The CDR3 protein is CASSRQGAYNEQFF. In DNA form, the CDR3 reads TGCGCCAGCAGTAGGCAGGGGGCCTACAATGAGCAGTTCTTC.

The chain uses TRBV6-5 and TRBJ1-6, with D perhaps TRBD1 (5 bases). The germline CDR1 and CDR2 sequences are MNHEY and SVGAGI. The CDR3 consists of 14 residues. Trimming removed 6 bases from V and 4 bases from J, with 10 bases in between. Here the CDR3 reads CASSPPGYNSPLHF. CDR3 DNA sequence: TGTGCCAGCAGCCCCCCAGGGTATAATTCACCCCTCCACTTT.